A single count supports the clone carrying this T cell receptor (beta chain). The record originates from a study of blood T cell repertoires in COVID-19. In the study overall: The United States, Italy and Spain were the sources of the acute and convalescent COVID-19 samples. T cells, B-cell-depleted T cells, or PBMCs provided the cDNA or gDNA that served as material.

Original methodology: Amplifying reference gene primers gave estimates of nucleated cell counts. This table comes from immunoSEQ multiplex PCR, and its TCRdb copy is limited to in-frame clones, with some not included. Clone size and V and J calls were adopted from that table, with D and trimming inferred from the DNA. The table includes some 170,000 clones, more than 60% detected once. The length of the CDR3 is 15 residues. Between the trimmed V and J ends, which lost 2 bases and 2 bases, there was a span of 10 bases. Germline V gene data show CDR1 as SGHNT and CDR2 as YENEEA. The source material was peripheral blood. This receptor was obtained from a man aged 70-80 years with acute or convalescent COVID-19. The chain has TRBV11-3 and TRBJ1-3, with D possibly matching TRBD1 (6 bases). CDR3 sequence (DNA): TGTGCCAGCAGCTTAAGGGGGTTAACTGGAAACACCATATATTTT. Protein: CASSLRGLTGNTIYF.